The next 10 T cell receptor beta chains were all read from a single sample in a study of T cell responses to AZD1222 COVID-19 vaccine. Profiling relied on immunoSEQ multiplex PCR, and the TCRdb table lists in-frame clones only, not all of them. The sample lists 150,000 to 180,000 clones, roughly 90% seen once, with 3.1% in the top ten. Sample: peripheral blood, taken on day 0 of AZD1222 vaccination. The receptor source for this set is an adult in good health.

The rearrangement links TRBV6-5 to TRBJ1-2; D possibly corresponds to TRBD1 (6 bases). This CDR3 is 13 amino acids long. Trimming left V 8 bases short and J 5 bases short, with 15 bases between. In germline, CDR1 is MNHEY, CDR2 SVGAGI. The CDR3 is CASGRGAEYGYTF. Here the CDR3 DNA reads TGTGCCAGCGGCAGGGGTGCAGAGTATGGCTACACCTTC.

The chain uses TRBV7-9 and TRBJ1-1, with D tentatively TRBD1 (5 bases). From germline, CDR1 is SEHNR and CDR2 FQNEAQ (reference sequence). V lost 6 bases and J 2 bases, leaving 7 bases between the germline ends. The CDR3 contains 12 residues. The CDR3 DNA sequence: TGTGCCAGCAGGCGGGGCAACACTGAAGCTTTCTTT. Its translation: CASRRGNTEAFF.

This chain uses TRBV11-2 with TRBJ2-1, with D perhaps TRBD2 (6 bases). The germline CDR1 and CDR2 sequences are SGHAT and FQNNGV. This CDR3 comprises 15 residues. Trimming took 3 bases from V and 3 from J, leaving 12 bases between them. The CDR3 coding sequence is TGTGCCAGCAGCTTGGCGGGGAGTTACTACAATGAGCAGTTCTTC. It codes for CASSLAGSYYNEQFF.

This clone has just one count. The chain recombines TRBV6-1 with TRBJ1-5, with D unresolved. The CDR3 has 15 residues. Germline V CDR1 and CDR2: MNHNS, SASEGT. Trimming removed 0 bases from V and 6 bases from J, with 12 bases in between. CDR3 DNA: TGTGCCAGCAGTGAAGCGGGCGGGTACGGTCAGCCCCAGCATTTT. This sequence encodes CASSEAGGYGQPQHF.

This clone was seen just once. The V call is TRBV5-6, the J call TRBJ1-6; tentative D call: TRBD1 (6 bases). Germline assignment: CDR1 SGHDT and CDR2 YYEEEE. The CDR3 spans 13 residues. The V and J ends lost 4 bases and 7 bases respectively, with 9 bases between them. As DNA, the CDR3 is TGTGCCAGCAGCGGGGGCGGGAATTCACCCCTCCACTTT. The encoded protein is CASSGGGNSPLHF.

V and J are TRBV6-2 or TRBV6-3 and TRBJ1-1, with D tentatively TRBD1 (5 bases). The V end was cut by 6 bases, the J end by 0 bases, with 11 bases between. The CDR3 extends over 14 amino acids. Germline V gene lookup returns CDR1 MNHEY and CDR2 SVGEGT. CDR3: CASSPQVMNTEAFF. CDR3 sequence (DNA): TGTGCCAGCAGCCCACAGGTTATGAACACTGAAGCTTTCTTT.

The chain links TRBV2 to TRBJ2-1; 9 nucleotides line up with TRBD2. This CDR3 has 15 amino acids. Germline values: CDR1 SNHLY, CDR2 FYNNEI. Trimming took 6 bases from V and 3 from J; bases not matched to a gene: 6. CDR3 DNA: TGTGCCAGCAGACAAAGCGGGGGGATCTACAATGAGCAGTTCTTC. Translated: CASRQSGGIYNEQFF.

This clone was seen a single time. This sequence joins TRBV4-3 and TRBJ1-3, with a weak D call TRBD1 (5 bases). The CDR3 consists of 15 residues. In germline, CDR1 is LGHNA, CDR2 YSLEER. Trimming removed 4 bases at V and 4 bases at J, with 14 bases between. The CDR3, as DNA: TGCGCCAGCAGCCCCGACGGGACTCCCGGAAACACCATATATTTT. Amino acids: CASSPDGTPGNTIYF.

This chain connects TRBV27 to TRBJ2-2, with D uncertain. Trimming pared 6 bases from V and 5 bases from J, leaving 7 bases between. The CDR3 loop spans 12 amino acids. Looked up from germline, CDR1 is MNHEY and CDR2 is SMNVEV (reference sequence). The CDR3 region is CASRLQTGELFF. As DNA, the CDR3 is TGTGCCAGCAGACTACAGACCGGGGAGCTGTTTTTT.

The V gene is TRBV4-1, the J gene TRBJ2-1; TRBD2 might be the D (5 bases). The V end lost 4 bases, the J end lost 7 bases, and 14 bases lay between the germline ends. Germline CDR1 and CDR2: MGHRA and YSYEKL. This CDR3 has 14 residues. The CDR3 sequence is CASSPRGQTNEQFF. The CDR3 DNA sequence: TGCGCCAGCAGCCCCAGAGGGCAGACTAATGAGCAGTTCTTC.